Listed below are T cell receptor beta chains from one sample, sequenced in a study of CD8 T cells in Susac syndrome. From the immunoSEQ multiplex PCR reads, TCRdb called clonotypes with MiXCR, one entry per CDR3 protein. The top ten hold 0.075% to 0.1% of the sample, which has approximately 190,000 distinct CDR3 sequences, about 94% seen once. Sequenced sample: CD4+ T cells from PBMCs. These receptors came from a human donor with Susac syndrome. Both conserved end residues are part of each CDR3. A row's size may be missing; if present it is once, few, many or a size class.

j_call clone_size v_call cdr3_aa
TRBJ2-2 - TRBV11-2 CASSPRQGRRNTGELFF
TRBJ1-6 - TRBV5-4 CASSSGTAVVNSPLHF
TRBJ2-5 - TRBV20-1 CSALTLKGETQYF
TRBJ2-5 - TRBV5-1 CASSLDGLGQETQYF
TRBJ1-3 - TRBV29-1 CSVDEGNTIYF
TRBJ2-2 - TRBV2 CASRKLAGGHTGELFF
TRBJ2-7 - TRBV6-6 CASSADSPYEQYF
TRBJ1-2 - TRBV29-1 CSVRGGLAFNYGYTF
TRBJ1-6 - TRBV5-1 CASSEPGQGFSPLHF
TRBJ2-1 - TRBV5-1 CASSPPGALNEQFF
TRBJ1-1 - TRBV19 CASSISRNTEAFF
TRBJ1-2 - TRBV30 CAWSVLNGYTF
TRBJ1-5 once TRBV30 CAWGPGGRGNQPQHF
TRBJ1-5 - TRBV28 CASSETRRADSNQPQHF
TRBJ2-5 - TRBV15 CATSRYQRQGQETQYF
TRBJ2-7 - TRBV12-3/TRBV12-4 CASSRTSGGGYEQYF
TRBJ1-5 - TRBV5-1 CASSIAPAGNQPQHF
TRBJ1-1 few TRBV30 CAWRDSNTEAFF
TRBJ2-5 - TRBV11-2 CASSLVWREETQYF
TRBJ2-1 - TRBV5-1 CASSIGLAPFGEQFF
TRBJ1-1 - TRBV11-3 CASSAGELGNTEAFF
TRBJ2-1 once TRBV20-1 CSADSGGAAEQFF
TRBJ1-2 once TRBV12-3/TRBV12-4 CASTQDRAVYGYTF
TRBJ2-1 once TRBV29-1 CSDAGTGSINEQFF
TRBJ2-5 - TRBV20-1 CSAYLSGGQETQYF
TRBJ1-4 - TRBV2 CASSLDLNEKLFF
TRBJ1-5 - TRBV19 CASKRADQPQHF
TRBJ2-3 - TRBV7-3 CASSLTGLAGGLDTQYF